This TCR beta chain was recorded in a study of blood T cell repertoires in COVID-19. Seattle-derived patients entered the study during active infection and were followed longitudinally. Trimming removed 3 bases from V and 5 bases from J, with 19 bases in between. The CDR3 runs to 16 residues. Germline CDR1 is SGHVS and CDR2 is FQNEAQ. As processed by the authors: Researchers report that nucleated cell counts were estimated from reference gene primer amplification. The protocol was immunoSEQ multiplex PCR, while the TCRdb copy is restricted to in-frame clones and leaves out a portion. V and J calls and clone size are copied from that table; D and trimming were computed from the DNA. In the table there are some 310,000 clones, around 91% of which are singletons.

The rearrangement links TRBV7-8 to TRBJ2-5; D is possibly TRBD2 (6 bases). The specimen sequenced was peripheral blood. The source is a woman in her forties with COVID-19, enrolled during active disease. The CDR3 loop is CASSFRDSSHPETQYF. The CDR3, as DNA: TGTGCCAGCAGCTTCCGGGACTCTTCCCATCCTGAGACCCAGTACTTC.